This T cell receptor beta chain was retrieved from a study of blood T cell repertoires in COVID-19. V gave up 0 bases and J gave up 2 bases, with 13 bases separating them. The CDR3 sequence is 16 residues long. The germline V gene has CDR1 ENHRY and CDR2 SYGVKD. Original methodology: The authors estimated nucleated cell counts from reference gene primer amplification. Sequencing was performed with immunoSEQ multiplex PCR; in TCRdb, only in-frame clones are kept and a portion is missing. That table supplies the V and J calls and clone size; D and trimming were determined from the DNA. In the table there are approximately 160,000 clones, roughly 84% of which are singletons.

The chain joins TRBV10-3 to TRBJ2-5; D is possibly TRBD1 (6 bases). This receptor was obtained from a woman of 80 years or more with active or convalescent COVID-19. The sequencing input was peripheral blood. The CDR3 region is CAISESPRGSQETQYF. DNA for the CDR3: TGTGCCATCAGTGAGTCGCCGAGGGGGTCACAAGAGACCCAGTACTTC.